The 25 T cell receptor beta chains below were found in one sample sequenced in a study of beta chain features in type 1 diabetes. As every portion of the isolated RNA was reverse transcribed, the sequencing read expressed TCRB transcripts. Profiling relied on immunoSEQ multiplex PCR, and the TCRdb table lists in-frame clones only, not all of them. Of roughly 150,000 clones in the sample, 63% are singletons; the top ten hold 0.08% to 0.1%. Study-wide results and caveats: Shorter TCRB CDR3s, moderately but significantly so, marked every one of the four CD4+ subsets in Type 1 diabetes patients.

No cognate antigen is known for these TCRs. Sequences were obtained from naive CD4+ T cells from blood. The receptors stem from a man aged 25 to 45 with type 1 diabetes.

J is TRBJ1-2 and V is TRBV30, with D perhaps matching TRBD1 (6 bases). Trimming cost V 1 base and J 4 bases, with 16 bases left between them. The germline gives CDR1 GTSNPN, CDR2 SVGIG (reference sequence). CDR3 length: 15 residues. CDR3 protein: CAWSEGGKVLYGYTF. The CDR3 nucleotides read TGTGCCTGGAGTGAAGGGGGTAAGGTCCTCTATGGCTACACCTTC.

The CDR3 nucleotides are TGTGCCTGGAGTAGTTGGGTACCCGGGGGAGATCAGCCCCAGCATTTT. Its protein is CAWSSWVPGGDQPQHF. The rearrangement uses TRBV30 and TRBJ1-5, with D perhaps TRBD1 (5 bases). The germline V and J ends were trimmed by 2 bases and 5 bases, with 19 bases remaining between them. The CDR3 sequence is 16 residues long. Germline lookup yields CDR1 GTSNPN and CDR2 SVGIG (reference sequence).

The chain joins TRBV10-3 to TRBJ2-3, with 7 bases that match TRBD2. The CDR3 spans 13 residues. J was trimmed by 1 base and V by 11 bases; bases with no gene match: 6. Germline CDR1 and CDR2: ENHRY and SYGVKD. The CDR3 DNA reads TGTGCCTCCGAGCGGGGTGGCACAGATACGCAGTATTTT. Its protein product is CASERGGTDTQYF.

The CDR3 sequence is CASSEALPSTDTQYF. The CDR3 bases are TGTGCCAGCAGTGAAGCGCTACCCAGCACAGATACGCAGTATTTT. The genes are TRBV2 and TRBJ2-3, with D uncertain. This CDR3 has 15 amino acids. CDR1 is SNHLY, CDR2 FYNNEI, per germline. V was cut by 0 bases and J by 0 bases, with 7 bases left in between.

The rearrangement uses TRBV9 and TRBJ2-3; D not resolved. V lost 1 base to trimming and J lost 0 bases, with 9 bases between them. This CDR3 has 15 residues. In germline, CDR1 is SGDLS, CDR2 YYNGEE. The CDR3 DNA reads as TGTGCCAGCAGCGTATTCGAAGCCAGCACAGATACGCAGTATTTT. Translating it yields CASSVFEASTDTQYF.

The chain recombines TRBV7-9 with TRBJ1-2; 8 bases agree with TRBD1. The length of the CDR3 is 13 residues. V gave up 4 bases and J gave up 8 bases; unmatched junction bases: 6. Germline V gene lookup returns CDR1 SEHNR and CDR2 FQNEAQ (reference sequence). The CDR3 coding sequence is TGTGCCAGCAGCTCCCGGACAGGGAACGGCTACACCTTC. Translating gives CASSSRTGNGYTF.

This chain joins TRBV7-2 and TRBJ2-6, with D hard to call. The V end was cut by 5 bases, the J end by 4 bases, with 9 bases between. CDR1 is SGHTA and CDR2 is FQGNSA in the germline V gene. The CDR3 has 14 amino acids. The CDR3 region has the DNA TGTGCCAGCAGCCCGCCTTCAGGGGCCAACGTCCTGACTTTC. It encodes CASSPPSGANVLTF.

This clone was seen a handful of times. The chain has TRBV2 and TRBJ1-4, with D unclear. Trimming cost V 7 bases and J 5 bases, with 17 bases left between them. Germline CDR1 is SNHLY and CDR2 is FYNNEI. CDR3 size: 15 residues. The CDR3 here is CASIYLPAANEKLFF. The CDR3 bases are TGTGCCAGCATCTATCTACCAGCCGCAAATGAAAAACTGTTTTTT.

This clone is a singleton in its sample. The V gene is TRBV7-9, the J gene TRBJ1-2; no clear D gene. The germline V gene encodes CDR1 SEHNR and CDR2 FQNEAQ (reference sequence). This CDR3 comprises 12 residues. V shed 3 bases and J shed 0 bases, with 2 bases lying between them. CDR3 DNA: TGTGCCAGCAGCTTGCCTAACTATGGCTACACCTTC. Translation: CASSLPNYGYTF.

The genes are TRBV5-6 and TRBJ2-1; possible D gene TRBD1, 5 bases. Germline V lookup: CDR1 SGHDT, CDR2 YYEEEE. CDR3 length equals 16 residues. V lost 2 bases to trimming and J lost 0 bases, with 12 bases between them. DNA of the CDR3: TGTGCCAGCAGCTTAAGGTCAGGGTTCTCCTACAATGAGCAGTTCTTC. Translating gives CASSLRSGFSYNEQFF.

This clone was counted a few times. V usage is TRBV2 and J usage is TRBJ2-4; D might be TRBD1 (5 bases). V shed 3 bases and J shed 0 bases, with 9 bases lying between them. CDR1 is SNHLY and CDR2 is FYNNEI in the germline V gene. The CDR3 consists of 15 residues. The CDR3 reads CASSDLGAAKNIQYF. The CDR3 nucleotides read TGTGCCAGCAGTGATCTTGGGGCAGCCAAAAACATTCAGTACTTC.

This rearrangement joins TRBV7-2 to TRBJ2-3; possibly TRBD1 for D (5 bases). Per germline, CDR1 SGHTA and CDR2 FQGNSA. V was cut by 5 bases and J by 2 bases, with 8 bases left in between. The CDR3 extends over 13 amino acids. In DNA form, the CDR3 reads TGTGCCAGCAGCCTACAGGCCACAGATACGCAGTATTTT. Translation: CASSLQATDTQYF.

V gene TRBV25-1 combines with J gene TRBJ1-1; no firm D call. The length of the CDR3 is 14 residues. CDR1 and CDR2 from the germline V gene are MGHDK and SYGVNS. The V end lost 2 bases, the J end lost 6 bases, and 13 bases lay between the germline ends. CDR3: CASSEVSQWAEAFF. The CDR3 region has the DNA TGTGCCAGCAGTGAAGTCTCCCAGTGGGCTGAAGCTTTCTTT.

The J gene is TRBJ1-2, the V gene TRBV30; TRBD1 aligns across 7 bases. This CDR3 comprises 17 residues. J was trimmed by 2 bases and V by 2 bases; bases with no gene match: 14. CDR1 is GTSNPN, CDR2 SVGIG, per germline (reference sequence). CDR3 region: CAWSPPKGTERNYGYTF. Written as DNA, the CDR3 is TGTGCCTGGAGTCCCCCGAAAGGGACAGAACGGAACTATGGCTACACCTTC.

This clone was observed once. This rearrangement joins TRBV29-1 to TRBJ1-1; no definite D call. Germline V CDR1 and CDR2: SQVTM, ANQGSEA. The V end was cut by 0 bases, the J end by 8 bases, with 13 bases between. This CDR3 has 13 amino acids. The DNA of the CDR3 is TGCAGCGTTGAAGAGTTGGAGGGAAACGAAGCTTTCTTT. It yields the protein CSVEELEGNEAFF.

The chain links TRBV25-1 to TRBJ1-1; a possible D gene is TRBD1 (6 bases). The CDR3 has 15 residues. From germline, CDR1 is MGHDK and CDR2 SYGVNS. The germline V and J ends were trimmed by 3 bases and 0 bases, with 11 bases remaining between them. The CDR3 coding sequence is TGTGCCAGCAGTGATCCCGACAGGTTGAACACTGAAGCTTTCTTT. It translates to CASSDPDRLNTEAFF.

This clone showed up just once. The rearrangement uses TRBV5-4 and TRBJ2-5; D gene uncertain. This CDR3 region has 13 residues. Germline loops: CDR1 SGHNT, CDR2 YYREEE (reference sequence). The germline V and J ends were trimmed by 5 bases and 0 bases, with 8 bases remaining between them. The DNA of the CDR3 is TGTGCCAGCAGATCCTGGGACCAAGAGACCCAGTACTTC. Its protein is CASRSWDQETQYF. The variable domain in full, completed from reference TRBV5-4 and TRBJ2-5, reads ETGVTQSPTHLIKTRGQQVTLRCSSQSGHNTVSWYQQALGQGPQFIFQYYREEENGRGNFPPRFSGLQFPNYSSELNVNALELDDSALYLCASRSWDQETQYFGPGTRLLVL.

Only a few counts were recorded for this clone. This sequence joins TRBV20-1 and TRBJ2-4, with unresolved D. Germline lookup yields CDR1 DFQATT and CDR2 SNEGSKA (reference sequence). This CDR3 is built from 11 residues. V was clipped by 6 bases and J by 6 bases, with 9 bases between them. In nucleotides, the CDR3 is TGCAGTGCGAGGATTAGAAACATTCAGTACTTC. This sequence encodes CSARIRNIQYF.

In its sample, this clone was seen a few times. Mismatch with germline at one junction end may stem from a read error. CDR3 sequence: CASSLAGTALRETQYF. DNA for the CDR3: TGTGCCAGCAGCCTAGCCGGGACAGCCTTACGGGAGACCCAGTACTTC. V is TRBV7-2 and J is TRBJ2-5, with 7 bases fitting TRBD1. The CDR3 has 16 residues. From germline, CDR1 is SGHTA and CDR2 FQGNSA.

In this sample, this clone turned up a few times. The chain combines TRBV29-1 with TRBJ2-3, with TRBD2 identical over 12 bases. The CDR3 covers 13 residues. CDR1 and CDR2 from the germline V gene are SQVTM and ANQGSEA. Unmatched junction bases numbered 4, after V lost 6 bases and J lost 6 bases. CDR3 in amino acids: CSVGLAGTDTQYF. The CDR3 nucleotides read TGCAGCGTCGGACTAGCGGGGACGGATACGCAGTATTTT.

A single count supports this clone. The chain is built from TRBV9 and TRBJ1-6; tentatively, D is TRBD1 (5 bases). V gave up 2 bases and J gave up 6 bases, with 12 bases separating them. There are 15 residues in the CDR3. CDR1 and CDR2 from the germline V gene are SGDLS and YYNGEE. The CDR3 sequence is CASSVDSPGNSPLHF. The CDR3 DNA is TGTGCCAGCAGCGTTGACAGTCCGGGTAATTCACCCCTCCACTTT.

This chain links TRBV20-1 with TRBJ1-4; no firm D call. V was trimmed by 3 bases and J by 8 bases, leaving 7 bases between them. This CDR3 is 11 amino acids long. Germline V gives CDR1 DFQATT, CDR2 SNEGSKA (reference sequence). The CDR3 DNA reads as TGCAGTGCTAGGTCGGCCGAAAAACTGTTTTTT. Translated, it gives CSARSAEKLFF.

The chain carries TRBV6-5 and TRBJ1-3; tentative D call: TRBD1 (5 bases). The CDR3 has 15 residues. V lost 4 bases, J lost 4 bases, and 14 bases lay in between. The V gene's germline CDR1 is MNHEY and CDR2 SVGAGI. Here the CDR3 reads CASSFQGDRGNTIYF. For the CDR3, the DNA is TGTGCCAGCAGTTTCCAGGGTGATCGGGGAAACACCATATATTTT.

In the case of this clone: The sample carries other DNA sequences with the same CDR3. This sequence joins TRBV5-1 and TRBJ2-5, with D unresolved. The germline V gene encodes CDR1 SGHRS and CDR2 YFSETQ. The germline V and J ends were trimmed by 4 bases and 2 bases, with 3 bases remaining between them. The CDR3 loop spans 11 amino acids. The CDR3 nucleotides are TGCGCCAGCAGCGCACAAGAGACCCAGTACTTC. Its protein is CASSAQETQYF.

This chain connects TRBV30 to TRBJ2-5, with TRBD2 identical over 7 bases. Germline V gene data show CDR1 as GTSNPN and CDR2 as SVGIG (reference sequence). The CDR3 runs 12 residues. V shed 3 bases and J 7 bases; nucleotides not matched to a gene: 5. CDR3 sequence reads: CAWSHSGGTQYF. In nucleotides, the CDR3 is TGTGCCTGGAGCCACTCGGGAGGGACCCAGTACTTC.